The 18 T cell receptor beta chains below were found in one sample sequenced in a study of blood T cell repertoires in COVID-19. Some clones are missing from TCRdb's copy, which holds only in-frame ones; the method was immunoSEQ multiplex PCR. Seen here are approximately 170,000 clones, 70% to 85% observed once, and the top ten hold around 12%. Sequences were obtained from peripheral blood. These receptors all come from a woman aged 50 to 60 with acute or convalescent COVID-19.

Comments on this clone: Other DNA sequences within the sample encode an identical CDR3. This chain links TRBV5-1 with TRBJ2-2, with D perhaps TRBD1 (6 bases). Trimming shortened V by 4 bases and J by 2 bases, and 9 bases separated the two germline ends. This CDR3 has 14 residues. The germline V gene has CDR1 SGHRS and CDR2 YFSETQ. CDR3 amino acids: CASSPGQNTGELFF. In nucleotides, the CDR3 is TGCGCCAGCAGCCCGGGACAAAACACCGGGGAGCTGTTTTTT.

The chain uses TRBV3-1 (or the pseudogene TRBV3-2) and TRBJ1-6; unclear D gene. The CDR3 has 14 residues. With 1 base removed from V and 8 bases from J, the gap between germline ends came to 9 bases. CDR1 is LGHDT, CDR2 YNNKEL, per germline (reference sequence). The CDR3 spells CASSQGWRDSPLHF. The DNA for the CDR3 is TGTGCCAGCAGCCAAGGGTGGAGGGATTCACCCCTCCACTTT.

The V call is TRBV30, the J call TRBJ1-1, with a tentative D call TRBD1 (5 bases). Germline-derived CDR1 and CDR2 are GTSNPN and SVGIG (reference sequence). The CDR3 totals 15 residues. The V gene lost 3 bases and the J gene lost 6 bases, with 20 bases spanning the gap. Here the CDR3 reads CAWRDLGGVLAEAFF. The CDR3 coding sequence is TGTGCCTGGAGGGACCTCGGGGGGGTTCTAGCTGAAGCTTTCTTT.

The rearrangement uses TRBV29-1 and TRBJ2-1; 7 bases align to TRBD1. Germline lookup yields CDR1 SQVTM and CDR2 ANQGSEA. The junction had 11 bases not matched to a gene; V was cut back by 4 bases and J by 8 bases. This CDR3 spans 14 amino acids. DNA for the CDR3: TGCAGCGTTGTTGGAAAGGGGGCGTCGGATGAGCAGTTCTTC. It codes for CSVVGKGASDEQFF.

The J gene is TRBJ2-7, the V gene TRBV7-2; D is uncertain. Germline V gene lookup returns CDR1 SGHTA and CDR2 FQGNSA. The CDR3 loop spans 14 amino acids. V lost 0 bases and J 2 bases, leaving 8 bases between the germline ends. The CDR3 spells CASSLALSPYEQYF. CDR3 coding DNA: TGTGCCAGCAGCTTAGCTTTATCCCCCTACGAGCAGTACTTC. The variable domain in full, with the rest retrieved from reference TRBV7-2 and TRBJ2-7, is GAGVSQSPSNKVTEKGKDVELRCDPISGHTALYWYRQSLGQGLEFLIYFQGNSAPDKSGLPSDRFSAERTGGSVSTLTIQRTQQEDSAVYLCASSLALSPYEQYFGPGTRLTVT.

J is TRBJ1-2 and V is TRBV6-5, with D tentatively TRBD1 (6 bases). V gave up 6 bases and J gave up 4 bases, with 15 bases separating them. The CDR3 is 14 residues long. In germline, CDR1 is MNHEY, CDR2 SVGAGI. CDR3 nucleotide sequence: TGTGCCAGCAGAGTACCAGGGGCTTTCTATGGCTACACCTTC. Translation: CASRVPGAFYGYTF.

The chain carries TRBV28 and TRBJ1-6, with D perhaps matching TRBD1 (5 bases). Per germline, CDR1 MDHEN and CDR2 SYDVKM. Trimming shortened V by 8 bases and J by 9 bases, and 14 bases separated the two germline ends. The CDR3 spans 13 residues. The CDR3 loop is CASSTDIISPLHF. The CDR3 DNA is TGTGCCAGCTCGACAGATATAATTTCACCCCTCCACTTT.

V gene TRBV7-9 combines with J gene TRBJ2-3; D remains unclear. Germline CDR1 is SEHNR and CDR2 is FQNEAQ (reference sequence). The CDR3 runs 15 residues. V shed 2 bases and J shed 3 bases, with 12 bases lying between them. For the CDR3, the DNA is TGTGCCAGCAGCTTATTATCAGGAACAACAGATACGCAGTATTTT. It specifies CASSLLSGTTDTQYF.

CDR3 sequence: CASSLRGGQGNSPLHF. DNA of the CDR3: TGCGCCAGCAGCCTTCGTGGGGGACAGGGAAATTCACCCCTCCACTTT. The genes are TRBV5-1 and TRBJ1-6; 9 bases match TRBD1. CDR1 and CDR2 (germline): SGHRS, YFSETQ. CDR3 length equals 16 residues. Trimming at V came to 4 bases and at J to 7 bases, leaving 9 bases not matched to a gene.

CDR3 in DNA: TGTGCCAGCAGCCAAGGAGGGAGGGGCGGGACCCAGTACTTC. It codes for CASSQGGRGGTQYF. The gene calls are TRBV3-1 (or the pseudogene TRBV3-2) and TRBJ2-5; TRBD2 agrees at 7 bases. CDR3 length: 14 amino acids. Per the germline V gene, CDR1 is LGHDT and CDR2 is YNNKEL (reference sequence). V was clipped by 1 base and J by 7 bases; unmatched bases: 6.

CDR3 amino acids: CASSRGGVAGTDTQYF. The CDR3 coding sequence is TGTGCCAGCAGTAGGGGGGGGGTCGCCGGCACAGATACGCAGTATTTT. The chain uses TRBV28 and TRBJ2-3; weak D call: TRBD2 (7 bases). Per the germline V gene, CDR1 is MDHEN and CDR2 is SYDVKM. V was cut by 5 bases and J by 1 base, with 16 bases left in between. This CDR3 spans 16 amino acids.

J is TRBJ2-1 and V is TRBV21-1; the D call of TRBD2 is as the table states it, not checked on the DNA. TRBV21-1 is assigned pseudogene status. This CDR3 region has 21 residues. CDR3 loop: CASTGDHPPQCFSAGGREQFF. CDR3 bases: TGTGCCAGCACGGGGGACCACCCCCCCCAATGCTTCTCGGCGGGAGGCCGTGAGCAGTTCTTC.

The chain links TRBV28 to TRBJ1-5; D may be TRBD1 (6 bases). Looked up from germline, CDR1 is MDHEN and CDR2 is SYDVKM. The CDR3 has 15 amino acids. With 5 bases removed from V and 6 bases from J, the gap between germline ends came to 17 bases. The CDR3 loop is CASSRFLTGRQPQHF. Here the CDR3 DNA reads TGTGCCAGCAGTCGATTCCTGACAGGACGTCAGCCCCAGCATTTT.

Only one count was recorded for this clone. The chain joins TRBV10-2 to TRBJ2-7; 9 bases are a match to TRBD2. Germline-derived CDR1 and CDR2 are WSHSY and SAAADI. The CDR3 loop spans 17 amino acids. V trimming: 4 bases; J trimming: 3 bases; junction bases outside the gene matches: 13. CDR3 amino acids: CASSAGRASGNNYEQYF. The CDR3 region has the DNA TGCGCCAGCAGTGCCGGGAGGGCTAGCGGGAATAACTACGAGCAGTACTTC.

The CDR3 region is CASSLFTGQGLRTGELFF. In DNA form, the CDR3 reads TGTGCCAGCAGCTTGTTCACGGGACAGGGCCTTCGCACCGGGGAGCTGTTTTTT. This rearrangement joins TRBV5-4 to TRBJ2-2, with TRBD1 matching over 9 bases. Per the germline V gene, CDR1 is SGHNT and CDR2 is YYREEE (reference sequence). CDR3 length equals 18 residues. Unmatched junction bases numbered 11, after V lost 1 base and J lost 4 bases.

This clone was seen a single time. The genes are TRBV18 and TRBJ1-5, with 10 bases matching TRBD1. The CDR3 is 15 residues long. Germline CDR1 reads KGHSH; CDR2 reads LQKENI. V was pared by 3 bases and J by 7 bases, with 6 bases of the junction left unmatched. The CDR3 nucleotides are TGTGCCAGCTCACCTGGGACAGGGGTCGGGCAGCCCCAGCATTTT. Protein product: CASSPGTGVGQPQHF.

The V gene is TRBV6-5, the J gene TRBJ1-1; TRBD1 agrees at 10 bases. This CDR3 contains 15 residues. Germline-derived CDR1 and CDR2 are MNHEY and SVGAGI. Germline trimming cut 0 bases from V and 7 bases from J; bases unmatched to any gene: 5. The CDR3 here is CASSYSGDRGYEAFF. As DNA, the CDR3 is TGTGCCAGCAGTTACTCGGGGGACAGGGGTTATGAAGCTTTCTTT.

The chain combines TRBV20-1 with TRBJ1-1; no reliable D call. Germline assignment: CDR1 DFQATT and CDR2 SNEGSKA (reference sequence). V was pared by 1 base and J by 3 bases, with 3 bases between. The CDR3 is made up of 11 amino acids. CDR3 bases: TGCAGTGCTAGAGGGCACACTGAAGCTTTCTTT. This translates into CSARGHTEAFF.